The clone carrying this T cell receptor (beta chain) was observed at least ten times. What it binds is unknown. The V and J ends lost 5 bases and 8 bases respectively, with 15 bases between them. The CDR3 contains 14 residues. Per the germline V gene, CDR1 is SEHNR and CDR2 is FQNEAQ (reference sequence). The use of genomic DNA as template underpinned the TCR beta VDJ and CDR3 profiling. From the reads, TCRdb called clonotypes with MiXCR, one entry per CDR3 protein. This table has roughly 120,000 distinct CDR3 sequences, 58% appearing once. This specimen belongs to a study of CD8+CD57+ T cells in acquired aplastic anemia. Study observations and caveats: Between patients and controls, CD8+ Simpson's diversity did not vary significantly. Fewer than 35 shared CD8+ CDR3s appeared highly expressed within patients' immunodominant clones.

Previously, flow cytometry had revealed CD8+CD57+ cell expansion in the patients chosen for sequencing. The chain combines TRBV7-9 with TRBJ1-4; possibly TRBD1 for D (5 bases). The receptor comes from a human donor with aplastic anemia. Source material: sorted CD4+, CD8+, or CD8+CD57+ T cells (not recorded which) from PBMCs. The CDR3 nucleotides read TGTGCCAGCAGCGAGGGGCAGGAGGAAGAAAAACTGTTTTTT. Residues: CASSEGQEEEKLFF.